The clone carrying this TCR beta chain was picked up a small number of times. Time point indicated: sample taken at primary tumor resection. Extraction of whole RNA from tumor, nontumor lung or frozen PBMC preceded unsorted sequencing. One entry per CDR3 protein, called by TCRdb with MiXCR from the 5' RACE reads. The sample lists 65,000 to 85,000 distinct CDR3 sequences, 15% to 25% occurring once. This specimen comes from a study of spatial heterogeneity in lung cancer. In the study overall: Sequence detection consistently recorded a greater number of beta-chain than alpha-chain sequences.

V dropped 5 bases and J dropped 4; count of bases not matched to a gene: 3. This CDR3 comprises 15 residues. Germline CDR1 reads SGHTA; CDR2 reads FQGTGA. The specimen was PBMCs, collected at surgery. The sequence was collected from a male donor with early-stage non-small cell lung cancer. The chain has TRBV7-3 and TRBJ2-3; 13 bases align to TRBD2. The CDR3 DNA sequence: TGTGCCAGCAGCCGGACTAGCGGGAGTTCAGATACGCAGTATTTT. Protein: CASSRTSGSSDTQYF.